A selection of T cell receptor beta chains follows, all from one sample in a study of T cell changes during pregnancy in multiple sclerosis. TCRdb's table, derived via immunoSEQ multiplex PCR, lists solely in-frame clones and lacks some. This sample has tens of thousands of clones; about 91% occur once, and the top ten carry 4.8%. The source was peripheral blood, collected in the first trimester of pregnancy. The receptors originated from a female donor in good health, enrolled as a control in a pregnancy study. The CDR3 runs from the conserved cysteine through the conserved F or W. The order of the fields is clone size, D gene, V gene, J gene, CDR3 DNA, CDR3 protein. A D gene is named only where the DNA matches it firmly. The size of a clone is reported for some rows only, either as once, few or many, or as a class for expanded clones.

abundance: NA; d_gene: TRBD2; v_gene: TRBV18; j_gene: TRBJ2-7; CDR3nt: TGTGCCAGCTCCCAAAGAGGCGGGGGTTATGACGAGCAGTACTTC; CDR3aa: CASSQRGGGYDEQYF
abundance: NA; d_gene: NA; v_gene: TRBV21-1; j_gene: TRBJ2-3; CDR3nt: NA; CDR3aa: CASSKYFGFGSDTQYF
abundance: NA; d_gene: NA; v_gene: TRBV5-5; j_gene: TRBJ1-2; CDR3nt: TGTGCCAGCAGCTACCCCACAGGGAGCTATGGCTACACCTTC; CDR3aa: CASSYPTGSYGYTF
abundance: NA; d_gene: NA; v_gene: TRBV7-9; j_gene: TRBJ2-3; CDR3nt: TGTGCCAGCAGCTTAGACGGGGTCGGAGATACGCAGTATTTT; CDR3aa: CASSLDGVGDTQYF
abundance: NA; d_gene: NA; v_gene: TRBV5-1; j_gene: TRBJ1-6; CDR3nt: TGCGCCAGCAGGTTCACAGACGCTAATTCACCCCTCCACTTT; CDR3aa: CASRFTDANSPLHF
abundance: few; d_gene: TRBD1; v_gene: TRBV29-1; j_gene: TRBJ1-1; CDR3nt: TGCAGCGTTGACTCAGGGGGAGGAACTGAAGCTTTCTTT; CDR3aa: CSVDSGGGTEAFF
abundance: NA; d_gene: NA; v_gene: TRBV4-2; j_gene: TRBJ1-5; CDR3nt: TGTGCCAGCAGCCAAGAAACAGTCAATCAGCCCCAGCATTTT; CDR3aa: CASSQETVNQPQHF
abundance: NA; d_gene: TRBD1; v_gene: TRBV11-3; j_gene: TRBJ2-3; CDR3nt: TGTGCCAGCAGCGCTATTCGGGGCAGACAGGGCAAAACAGATACGCAGTATTTT; CDR3aa: CASSAIRGRQGKTDTQYF
abundance: NA; d_gene: NA; v_gene: TRBV19; j_gene: TRBJ2-5; CDR3nt: TGTGCCAGTAGTATCTGGGGCGGTATCCAAGAGACCCAGTACTTC; CDR3aa: CASSIWGGIQETQYF
abundance: NA; d_gene: NA; v_gene: TRBV29-1; j_gene: TRBJ1-4; CDR3nt: TGCAGCGTTCTAGGGGGTGAAAAACTGTTTTTT; CDR3aa: CSVLGGEKLFF
abundance: NA; d_gene: TRBD1; v_gene: TRBV27; j_gene: TRBJ2-1; CDR3nt: TGTGCCAGCAGCCCCCGACAGGGGCTTTACAATGAGCAGTTCTTC; CDR3aa: CASSPRQGLYNEQFF
abundance: NA; d_gene: NA; v_gene: TRBV19; j_gene: TRBJ1-2; CDR3nt: TGTGCCAGTAGTTCGTCAGGGGGCTACACCTTC; CDR3aa: CASSSSGGYTF
abundance: once; d_gene: TRBD1; v_gene: TRBV19; j_gene: TRBJ2-2; CDR3nt: TGTGCCAGTAGGGGTCGACAGGGTGGGACCGGGGAGCTGTTTTTT; CDR3aa: CASRGRQGGTGELFF
abundance: NA; d_gene: TRBD2; v_gene: TRBV4-3; j_gene: TRBJ2-7; CDR3nt: TGCGCCAGCAGCCGAGGACTAGCGGGTCTCTACGAGCAGTACTTC; CDR3aa: CASSRGLAGLYEQYF
abundance: NA; d_gene: TRBD2; v_gene: TRBV2; j_gene: TRBJ2-2; CDR3nt: TGTGCCAGCAGACGTGCTAGCGGGAACACCGGGGAGCTGTTTTTT; CDR3aa: CASRRASGNTGELFF
abundance: NA; d_gene: TRBD1; v_gene: TRBV5-1; j_gene: TRBJ2-3; CDR3nt: TGCGCCAGCAGCGATAACAGGGGCCCAGATACGCAGTATTTT; CDR3aa: CASSDNRGPDTQYF
abundance: NA; d_gene: TRBD1; v_gene: TRBV9; j_gene: TRBJ1-2; CDR3nt: TGTGCCAGCAGCCAAAGGGGACAGGACTATGGCTACACCTTC; CDR3aa: CASSQRGQDYGYTF
abundance: NA; d_gene: NA; v_gene: TRBV6-5; j_gene: TRBJ2-5; CDR3nt: TGTGCCAGCAGTAGGACAGACTGGGGAGAGACCCAGTACTTC; CDR3aa: CASSRTDWGETQYF
abundance: NA; d_gene: TRBD2; v_gene: TRBV18; j_gene: TRBJ2-2; CDR3nt: TGTGCCAGCTCACCACTAAGGCTAGCGGGCACCGGGGAGCTGTTTTTT; CDR3aa: CASSPLRLAGTGELFF
abundance: once; d_gene: TRBD2; v_gene: TRBV10-3; j_gene: TRBJ2-1; CDR3nt: TGTGCCATCAGTGAGTCGGGGACTAGCGGGACTGGCAATGAGCAGTTCTTC; CDR3aa: CAISESGTSGTGNEQFF
abundance: NA; d_gene: NA; v_gene: TRBV27; j_gene: TRBJ2-1; CDR3nt: TGTGCCAGCAGGAGCTCCTACAATGAGCAGTTCTTC; CDR3aa: CASRSSYNEQFF
abundance: NA; d_gene: NA; v_gene: TRBV9; j_gene: TRBJ2-1; CDR3nt: TGTGCCAGCAGCGTAGGCGGGGTCGACCTGTTCTTC; CDR3aa: CASSVGGVDLFF
abundance: NA; d_gene: NA; v_gene: TRBV21-1; j_gene: TRBJ1-1; CDR3nt: TGTGCCAGCAGCAAAGGAGAGGGCGCGAGTAAGGGGGCTGAAGCTTTCTTT; CDR3aa: CASSKGEGASKGAEAFF
abundance: NA; d_gene: NA; v_gene: TRBV21-1; j_gene: TRBJ2-2; CDR3nt: TGTGCCAGCAGCAACAAATCCGTACCCTTGGTGACCCCGGGGACCGGGGAGCTGTTTTTT; CDR3aa: CASSNKSVPLVTPGTGELFF
abundance: NA; d_gene: TRBD1; v_gene: TRBV6-1; j_gene: TRBJ1-2; CDR3nt: TGTGCCAGCAGTGAGGGAGACAGGGACTATGGCTACACCTTC; CDR3aa: CASSEGDRDYGYTF
abundance: NA; d_gene: NA; v_gene: TRBV12-2; j_gene: TRBJ2-5; CDR3nt: TGTGCAAGTCGCTCAGAGGGGGATCAAGAGACCCAGTACTTC; CDR3aa: CASRSEGDQETQYF
abundance: NA; d_gene: NA; v_gene: TRBV29-1; j_gene: TRBJ1-4; CDR3nt: TGCAGCGTTGAAAGTCCGAGCGACGAAAAACTGTTTTTT; CDR3aa: CSVESPSDEKLFF